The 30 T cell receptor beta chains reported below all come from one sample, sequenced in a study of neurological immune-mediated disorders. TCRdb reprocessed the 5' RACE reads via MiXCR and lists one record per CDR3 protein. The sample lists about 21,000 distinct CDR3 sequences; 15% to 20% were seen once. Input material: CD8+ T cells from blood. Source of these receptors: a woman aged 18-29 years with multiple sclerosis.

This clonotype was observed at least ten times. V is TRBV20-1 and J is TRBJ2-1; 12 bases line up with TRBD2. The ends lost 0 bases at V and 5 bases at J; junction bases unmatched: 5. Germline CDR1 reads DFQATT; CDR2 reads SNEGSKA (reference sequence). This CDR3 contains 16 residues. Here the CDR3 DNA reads TGCAGTGCTAGAGACCTCCGGACTAGCGGGAACAATGAGCAGTTCTTC. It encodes CSARDLRTSGNNEQFF.

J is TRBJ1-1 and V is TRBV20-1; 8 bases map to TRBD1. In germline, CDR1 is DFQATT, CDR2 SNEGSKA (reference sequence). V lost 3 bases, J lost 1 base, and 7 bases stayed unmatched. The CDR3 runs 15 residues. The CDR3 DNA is TGCAGTGCTAGCAAGGCCGGGACAGGGAACACTGAAGCTTTCTTT. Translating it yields CSASKAGTGNTEAFF.

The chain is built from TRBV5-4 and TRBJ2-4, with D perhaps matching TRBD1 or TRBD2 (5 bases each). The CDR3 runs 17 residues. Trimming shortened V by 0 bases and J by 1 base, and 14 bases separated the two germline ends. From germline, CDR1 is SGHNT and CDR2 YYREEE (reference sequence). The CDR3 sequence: CASSLGGPLAAKNIQYF. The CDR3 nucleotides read TGTGCCAGCAGCTTGGGGGGACCTTTAGCGGCCAAAAACATTCAGTACTTC.

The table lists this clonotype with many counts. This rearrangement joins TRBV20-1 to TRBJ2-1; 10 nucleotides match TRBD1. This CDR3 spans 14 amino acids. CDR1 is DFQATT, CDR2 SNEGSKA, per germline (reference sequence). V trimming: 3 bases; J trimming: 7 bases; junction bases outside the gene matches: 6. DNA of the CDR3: TGCAGTGCTAGGAAGGGACAGGGGAGAAATGAGCAGTTCTTC. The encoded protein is CSARKGQGRNEQFF.

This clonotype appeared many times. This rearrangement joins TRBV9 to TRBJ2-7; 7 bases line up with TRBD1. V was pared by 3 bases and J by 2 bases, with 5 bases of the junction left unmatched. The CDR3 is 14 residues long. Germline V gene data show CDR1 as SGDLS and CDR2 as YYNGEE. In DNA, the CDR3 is TGTGCCAGCAGCGCTGGGGACAGACCCTACGAGCAGTACTTC. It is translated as CASSAGDRPYEQYF.

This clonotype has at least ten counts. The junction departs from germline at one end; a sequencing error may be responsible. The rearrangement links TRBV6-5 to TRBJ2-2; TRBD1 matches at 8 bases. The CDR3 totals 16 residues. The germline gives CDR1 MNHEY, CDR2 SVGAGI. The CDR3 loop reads CASSYSQTGVPGKLFF. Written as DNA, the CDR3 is TGTGCCAGCAGTTACTCGCAGACAGGGGTCCCCGGGAAGCTGTTTTTT.

CDR3 residues: CASSSKGQDTDTQYF. CDR3 sequence (DNA): TGTGCCAGCAGCTCAAAGGGACAGGACACAGATACGCAGTATTTT. The chain couples TRBV7-9 to TRBJ2-3, with 8 bases that match TRBD1. The CDR3 is 15 residues long. With V trimmed by 4 bases and J by 2 bases, 5 bases remained unmatched. Germline lookup yields CDR1 SEHNR and CDR2 FQNEAQ (reference sequence).

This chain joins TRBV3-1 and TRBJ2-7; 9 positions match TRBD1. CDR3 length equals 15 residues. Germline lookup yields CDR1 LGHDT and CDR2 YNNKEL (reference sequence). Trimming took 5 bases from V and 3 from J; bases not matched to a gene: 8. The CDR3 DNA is TGTGCCAGCAGCACGTGGACAGGGGCGGACTACGAGCAGTACTTC. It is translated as CASSTWTGADYEQYF.

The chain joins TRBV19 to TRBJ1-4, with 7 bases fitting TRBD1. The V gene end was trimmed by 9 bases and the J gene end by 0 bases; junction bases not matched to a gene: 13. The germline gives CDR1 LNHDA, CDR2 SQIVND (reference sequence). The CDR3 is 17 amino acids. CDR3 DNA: TGTGCCAGCCGGGACAGTCACAATACTGCAACTAATGAAAAACTGTTTTTT. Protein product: CASRDSHNTATNEKLFF.

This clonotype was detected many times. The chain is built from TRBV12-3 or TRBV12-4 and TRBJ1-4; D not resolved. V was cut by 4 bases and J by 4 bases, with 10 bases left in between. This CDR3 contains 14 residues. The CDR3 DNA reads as TGTGCCAGCAGTTCCCCAAGCGTTAATGAAAAACTGTTTTTT. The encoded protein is CASSSPSVNEKLFF.

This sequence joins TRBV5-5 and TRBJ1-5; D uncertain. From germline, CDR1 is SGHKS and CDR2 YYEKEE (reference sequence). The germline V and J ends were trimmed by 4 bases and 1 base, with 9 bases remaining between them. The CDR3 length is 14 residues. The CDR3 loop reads CASSLGLSNQPQHF. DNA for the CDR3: TGTGCCAGCAGCCTGGGTCTGAGCAATCAGCCCCAGCATTTT.

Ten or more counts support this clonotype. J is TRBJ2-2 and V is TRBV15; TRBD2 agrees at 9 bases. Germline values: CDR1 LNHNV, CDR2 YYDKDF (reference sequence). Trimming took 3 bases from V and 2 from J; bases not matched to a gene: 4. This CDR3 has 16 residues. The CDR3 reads CATSSFSGRNTGELFF. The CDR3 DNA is TGTGCCACCAGCAGTTTTAGCGGGAGAAACACCGGGGAGCTGTTTTTT.

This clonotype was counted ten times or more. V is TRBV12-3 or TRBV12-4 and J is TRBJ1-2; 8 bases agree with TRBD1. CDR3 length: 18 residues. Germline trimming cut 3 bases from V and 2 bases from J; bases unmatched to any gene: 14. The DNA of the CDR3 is TGTGCCAGCAGTTTTGATCCTTTTCTGGACAGGGTGAACTATGGCTACACCTTC. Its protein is CASSFDPFLDRVNYGYTF.

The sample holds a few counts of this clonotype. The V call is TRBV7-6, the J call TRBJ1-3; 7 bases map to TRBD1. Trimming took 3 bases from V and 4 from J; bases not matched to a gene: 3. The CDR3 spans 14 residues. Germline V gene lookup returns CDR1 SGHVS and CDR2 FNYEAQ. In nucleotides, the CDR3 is TGTGCCAGCAGCTTGACAGGGACGGGAAACACCATATATTTT. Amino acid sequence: CASSLTGTGNTIYF.

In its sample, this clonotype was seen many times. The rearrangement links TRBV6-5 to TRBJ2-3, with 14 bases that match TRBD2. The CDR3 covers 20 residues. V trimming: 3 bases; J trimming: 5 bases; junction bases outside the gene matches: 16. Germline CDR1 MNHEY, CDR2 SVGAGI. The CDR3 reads CASSYRATPGLAGEGDTQYF. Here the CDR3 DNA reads TGTGCCAGCAGTTATAGAGCGACACCGGGACTAGCGGGAGAGGGAGATACGCAGTATTTT.

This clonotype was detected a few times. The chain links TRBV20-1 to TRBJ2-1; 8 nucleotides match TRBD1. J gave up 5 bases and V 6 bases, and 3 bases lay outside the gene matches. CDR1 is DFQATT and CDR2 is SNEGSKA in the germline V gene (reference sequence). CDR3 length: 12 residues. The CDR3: CSALDRDNEQFF. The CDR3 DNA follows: TGCAGTGCCTTGGACAGGGACAATGAGCAGTTCTTC.

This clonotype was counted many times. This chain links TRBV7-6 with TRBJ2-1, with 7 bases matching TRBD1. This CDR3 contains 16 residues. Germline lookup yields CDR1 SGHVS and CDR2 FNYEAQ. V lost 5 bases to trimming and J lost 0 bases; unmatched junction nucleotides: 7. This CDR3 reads CASSQMGQSSYNEQFF. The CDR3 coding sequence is TGTGCCAGCAGCCAAATGGGACAGAGCTCCTACAATGAGCAGTTCTTC.

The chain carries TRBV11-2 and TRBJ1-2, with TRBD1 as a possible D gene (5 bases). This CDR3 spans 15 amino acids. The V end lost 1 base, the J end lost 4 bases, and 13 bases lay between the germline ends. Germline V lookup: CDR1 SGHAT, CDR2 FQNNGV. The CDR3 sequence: CASSLVAGPSYGYTF. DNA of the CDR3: TGTGCCAGCAGCTTAGTCGCAGGGCCGTCCTATGGCTACACCTTC.

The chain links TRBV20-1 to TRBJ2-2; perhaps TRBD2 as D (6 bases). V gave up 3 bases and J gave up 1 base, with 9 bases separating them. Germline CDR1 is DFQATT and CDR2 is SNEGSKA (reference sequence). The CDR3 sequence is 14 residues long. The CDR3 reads CSARGLGNTGELFF. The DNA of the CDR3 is TGCAGTGCTAGGGGACTCGGGAACACCGGGGAGCTGTTTTTT.

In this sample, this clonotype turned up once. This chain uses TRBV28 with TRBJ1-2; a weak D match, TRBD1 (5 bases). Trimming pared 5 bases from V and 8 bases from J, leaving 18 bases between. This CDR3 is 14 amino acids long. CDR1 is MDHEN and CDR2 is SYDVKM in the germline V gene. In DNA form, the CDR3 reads TGTGCCAGCAGTATCCCGGGACCCCACCGGGGCTACACCTTC. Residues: CASSIPGPHRGYTF.

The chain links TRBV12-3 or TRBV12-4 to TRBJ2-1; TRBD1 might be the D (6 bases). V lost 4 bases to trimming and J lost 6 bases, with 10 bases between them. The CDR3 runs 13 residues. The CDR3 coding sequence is TGTGCCAGCAGTTCAACAGGGATCAATGAGCAGTTCTTC. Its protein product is CASSSTGINEQFF.

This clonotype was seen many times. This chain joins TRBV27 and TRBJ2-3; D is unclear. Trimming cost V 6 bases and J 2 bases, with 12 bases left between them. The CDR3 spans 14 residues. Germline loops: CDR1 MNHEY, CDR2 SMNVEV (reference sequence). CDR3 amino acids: CASSRDIYTDTQYF. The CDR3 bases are TGTGCCAGCAGCCGAGACATTTACACAGATACGCAGTATTTT.

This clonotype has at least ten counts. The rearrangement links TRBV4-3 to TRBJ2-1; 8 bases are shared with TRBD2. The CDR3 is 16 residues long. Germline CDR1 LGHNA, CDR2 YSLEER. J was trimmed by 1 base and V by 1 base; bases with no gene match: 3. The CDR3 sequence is CASSQAGGGSYNEQFF. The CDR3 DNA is TGCGCCAGCAGCCAAGCCGGGGGGGGGTCCTACAATGAGCAGTTCTTC.

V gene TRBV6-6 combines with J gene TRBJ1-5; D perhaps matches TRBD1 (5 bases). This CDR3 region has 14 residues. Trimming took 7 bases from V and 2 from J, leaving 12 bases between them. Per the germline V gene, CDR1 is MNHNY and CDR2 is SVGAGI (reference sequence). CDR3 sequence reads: CASNGGLGNQPQHF. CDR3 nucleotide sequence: TGTGCCAGCAACGGGGGGTTGGGCAATCAGCCCCAGCATTTT.

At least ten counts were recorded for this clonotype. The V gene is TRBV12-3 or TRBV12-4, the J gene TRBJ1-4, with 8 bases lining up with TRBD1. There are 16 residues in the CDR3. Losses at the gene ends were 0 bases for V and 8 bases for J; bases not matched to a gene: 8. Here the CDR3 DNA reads TGTGCCAGCAGTTTAGCGCGCGACAGGGGAGGCGAAAAACTGTTTTTT. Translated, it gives CASSLARDRGGEKLFF.

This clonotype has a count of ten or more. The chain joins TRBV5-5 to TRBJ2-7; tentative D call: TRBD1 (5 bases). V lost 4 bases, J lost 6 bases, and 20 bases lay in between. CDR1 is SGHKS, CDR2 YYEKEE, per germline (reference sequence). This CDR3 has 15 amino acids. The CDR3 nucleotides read TGTGCCAGCAGCCCTCGAGTCGGTTCAGGGTCCGAGCAGTACTTC. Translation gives CASSPRVGSGSEQYF.

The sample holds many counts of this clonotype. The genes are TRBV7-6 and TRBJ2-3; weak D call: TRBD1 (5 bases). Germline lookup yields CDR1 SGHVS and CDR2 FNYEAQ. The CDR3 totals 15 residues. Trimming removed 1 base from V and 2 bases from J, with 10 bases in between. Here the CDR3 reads CASSLGGQLTDTQYF. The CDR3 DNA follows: TGTGCCAGCAGCTTAGGGGGCCAGCTCACAGATACGCAGTATTTT.

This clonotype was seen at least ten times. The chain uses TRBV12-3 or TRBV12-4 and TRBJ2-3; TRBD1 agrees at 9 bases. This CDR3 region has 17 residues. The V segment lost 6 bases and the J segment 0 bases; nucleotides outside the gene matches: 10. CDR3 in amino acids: CASRLDRGQGSTDTQYF. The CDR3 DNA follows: TGTGCCAGCAGGCTAGATAGGGGACAGGGCAGCACAGATACGCAGTATTTT.

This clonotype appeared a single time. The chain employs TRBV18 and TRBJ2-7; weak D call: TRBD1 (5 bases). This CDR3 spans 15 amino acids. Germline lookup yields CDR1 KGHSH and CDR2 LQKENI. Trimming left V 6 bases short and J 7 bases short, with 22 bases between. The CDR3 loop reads CASSEKAGIAWEQYF. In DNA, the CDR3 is TGTGCCAGCTCCGAAAAGGCAGGGATTGCTTGGGAGCAGTACTTC.

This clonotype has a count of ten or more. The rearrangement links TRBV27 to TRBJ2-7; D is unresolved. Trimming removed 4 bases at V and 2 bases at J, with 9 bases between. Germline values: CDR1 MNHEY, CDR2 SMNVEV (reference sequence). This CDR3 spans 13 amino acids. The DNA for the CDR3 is TGTGCCAGCAGTTACCCTGGCGCCTACGAGCAGTACTTC. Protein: CASSYPGAYEQYF.